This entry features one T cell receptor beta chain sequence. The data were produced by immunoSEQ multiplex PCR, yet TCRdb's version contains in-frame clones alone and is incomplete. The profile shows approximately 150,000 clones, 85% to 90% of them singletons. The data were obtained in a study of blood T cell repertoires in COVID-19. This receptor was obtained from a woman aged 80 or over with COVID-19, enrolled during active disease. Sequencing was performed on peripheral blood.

The CDR3 nucleotides are TGTGCCAGCACCCGGGACAGGGGTGCTGAAGCTTTCTTT. This sequence encodes CASTRDRGAEAFF. The J gene is TRBJ1-1, the V gene TRBV5-6, with 10 bases matching TRBD1. Germline assignment: CDR1 SGHDT and CDR2 YYEEEE. The CDR3 is made up of 13 amino acids. With 6 bases clipped from V and 6 bases from J, the junction kept 5 bases outside the gene matches.